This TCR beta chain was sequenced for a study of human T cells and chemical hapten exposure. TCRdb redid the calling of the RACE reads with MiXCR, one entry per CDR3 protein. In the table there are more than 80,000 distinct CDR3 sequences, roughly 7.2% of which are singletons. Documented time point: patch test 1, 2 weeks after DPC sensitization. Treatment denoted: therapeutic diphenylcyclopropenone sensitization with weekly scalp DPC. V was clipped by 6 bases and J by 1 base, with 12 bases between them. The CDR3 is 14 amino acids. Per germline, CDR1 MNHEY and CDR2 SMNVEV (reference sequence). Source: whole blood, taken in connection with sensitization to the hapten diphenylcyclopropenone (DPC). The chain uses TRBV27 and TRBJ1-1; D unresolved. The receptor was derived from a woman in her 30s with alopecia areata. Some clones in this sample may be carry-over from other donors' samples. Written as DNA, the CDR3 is TGTGCCAGCAGCGCCTGGAACGGGAACACTGAAGCTTTCTTT. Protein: CASSAWNGNTEAFF.